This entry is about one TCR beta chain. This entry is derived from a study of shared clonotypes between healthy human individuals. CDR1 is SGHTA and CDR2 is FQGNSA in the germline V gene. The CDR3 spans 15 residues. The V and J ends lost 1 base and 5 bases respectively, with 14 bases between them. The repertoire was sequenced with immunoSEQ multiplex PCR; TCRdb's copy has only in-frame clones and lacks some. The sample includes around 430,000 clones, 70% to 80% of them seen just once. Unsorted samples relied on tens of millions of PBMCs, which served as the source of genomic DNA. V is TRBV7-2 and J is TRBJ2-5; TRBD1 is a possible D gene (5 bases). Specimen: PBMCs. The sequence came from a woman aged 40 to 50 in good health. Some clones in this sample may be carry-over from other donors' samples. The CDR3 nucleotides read TGTGCCAGCAGCTTAGTGGGCAGGGTCGCGGAGACCCAGTACTTC. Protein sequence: CASSLVGRVAETQYF.